This TCR beta chain emerged from a study of shared clonotypes between healthy human individuals. Only CD45RO-negative cells positively selected for CCR7 counted as naive CD8 cells, so terminally differentiated effector memory CD45RA+ cells were excluded. The CDR3 is made up of 15 amino acids. V trimming: 0 bases; J trimming: 4 bases; junction bases outside the gene matches: 6. Germline CDR1 and CDR2: SGHDT and YYEEEE. Data came from immunoSEQ multiplex PCR; TCRdb stores just in-frame clones and leaves some out. Counted here are roughly 650,000 clones, about 95% occurring once; the ten biggest clones make up less than 0.13%.

Sequencing was performed on naive CD8+ T cells sorted from blood. The chain recombines TRBV5-6 with TRBJ1-2; TRBD1 agrees at 7 bases. This clonotype was obtained from a woman aged 30 to 39 in good health. The CDR3 is CASSLETGQPYGYTF. DNA for the CDR3: TGTGCCAGCAGCTTGGAGACGGGACAGCCCTATGGCTACACCTTC. The complete variable domain, with remaining parts taken from reference TRBV5-6 and TRBJ1-2, reads DAGVTQSPTHLIKTRGQQVTLRCSPKSGHDTVSWYQQALGQGPQFIFQYYEEEERQRGNFPDRFSGHQFPNYSSELNVNALLLGDSALYLCASSLETGQPYGYTFGSGTRLTVV.